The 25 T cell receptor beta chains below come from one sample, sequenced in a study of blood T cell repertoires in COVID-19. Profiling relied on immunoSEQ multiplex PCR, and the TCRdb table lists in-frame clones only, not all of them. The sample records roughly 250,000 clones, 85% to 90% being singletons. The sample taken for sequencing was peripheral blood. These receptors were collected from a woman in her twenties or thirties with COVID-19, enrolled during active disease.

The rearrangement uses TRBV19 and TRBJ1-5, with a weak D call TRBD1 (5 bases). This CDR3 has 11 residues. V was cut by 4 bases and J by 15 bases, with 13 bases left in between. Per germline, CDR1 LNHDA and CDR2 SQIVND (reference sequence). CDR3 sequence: CASSSRQNTHF. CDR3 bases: TGTGCCAGTAGTAGCAGACAGAACACGCATTTT.

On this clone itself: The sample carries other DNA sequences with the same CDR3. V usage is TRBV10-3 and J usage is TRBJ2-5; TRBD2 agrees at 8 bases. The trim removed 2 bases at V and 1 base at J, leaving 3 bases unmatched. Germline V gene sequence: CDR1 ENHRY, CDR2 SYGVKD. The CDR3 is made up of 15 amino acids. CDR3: CAISESGGPQETQYF. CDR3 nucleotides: TGTGCCATCAGTGAGAGCGGGGGCCCCCAAGAGACCCAGTACTTC.

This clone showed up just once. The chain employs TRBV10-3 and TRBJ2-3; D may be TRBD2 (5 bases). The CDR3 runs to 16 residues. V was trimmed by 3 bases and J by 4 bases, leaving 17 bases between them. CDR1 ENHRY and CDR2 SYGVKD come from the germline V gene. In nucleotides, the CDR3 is TGTGCCATCAGTGAACGGGCTACTACTAGAGCAGATACGCAGTATTTT. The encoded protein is CAISERATTRADTQYF.

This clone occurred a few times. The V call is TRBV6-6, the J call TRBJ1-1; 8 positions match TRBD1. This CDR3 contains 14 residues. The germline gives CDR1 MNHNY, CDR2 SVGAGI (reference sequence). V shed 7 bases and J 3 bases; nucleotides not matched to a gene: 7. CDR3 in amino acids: CASTISGGDTEAFF. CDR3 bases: TGTGCCAGCACTATATCAGGGGGCGACACTGAAGCTTTCTTT.

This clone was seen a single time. CDR3 in amino acids: CAISEPARGEQYF. The CDR3 nucleotides read TGTGCCATCAGTGAACCAGCCCGAGGCGAGCAGTACTTC. The chain uses TRBV10-3 and TRBJ2-7, with D uncertain. The CDR3 totals 13 residues. Trimming pared 3 bases from V and 6 bases from J, leaving 12 bases between. The germline V gene has CDR1 ENHRY and CDR2 SYGVKD.

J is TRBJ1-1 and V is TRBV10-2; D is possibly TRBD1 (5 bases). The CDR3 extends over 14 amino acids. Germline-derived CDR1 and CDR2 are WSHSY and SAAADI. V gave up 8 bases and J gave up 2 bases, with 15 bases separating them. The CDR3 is CASEAGWGNTEAFF. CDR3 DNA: TGCGCCAGCGAGGCAGGGTGGGGAAACACTGAAGCTTTCTTT.

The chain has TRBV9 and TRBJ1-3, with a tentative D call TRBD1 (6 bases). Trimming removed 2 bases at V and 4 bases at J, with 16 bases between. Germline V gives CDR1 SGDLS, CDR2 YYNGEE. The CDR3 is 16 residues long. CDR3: CASSVKTGPGGNTIYF. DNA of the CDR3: TGTGCCAGCAGCGTCAAAACAGGGCCCGGGGGAAACACCATATATTTT.

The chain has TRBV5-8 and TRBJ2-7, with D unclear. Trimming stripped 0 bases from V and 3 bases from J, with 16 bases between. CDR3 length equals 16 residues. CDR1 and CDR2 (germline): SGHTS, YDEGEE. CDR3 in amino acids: CASSLDLDGVIYEQYF. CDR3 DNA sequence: TGTGCCAGCAGCTTGGATTTGGATGGAGTTATCTACGAGCAGTACTTC.

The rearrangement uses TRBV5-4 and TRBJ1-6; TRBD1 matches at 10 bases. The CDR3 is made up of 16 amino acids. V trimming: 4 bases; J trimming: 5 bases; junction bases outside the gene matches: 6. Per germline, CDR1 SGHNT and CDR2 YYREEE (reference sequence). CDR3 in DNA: TGTGCCAGCAGCAGCCGGGACAGGGGCGATAATTCACCCCTCCACTTT. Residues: CASSSRDRGDNSPLHF. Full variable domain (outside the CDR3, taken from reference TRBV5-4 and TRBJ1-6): ETGVTQSPTHLIKTRGQQVTLRCSSQSGHNTVSWYQQALGQGPQFIFQYYREEENGRGNFPPRFSGLQFPNYSSELNVNALELDDSALYLCASSSRDRGDNSPLHFGNGTRLTVT.

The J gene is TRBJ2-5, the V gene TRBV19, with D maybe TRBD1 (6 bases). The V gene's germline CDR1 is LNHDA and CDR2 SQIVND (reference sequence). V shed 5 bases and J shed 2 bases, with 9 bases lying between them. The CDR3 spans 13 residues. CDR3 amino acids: CASSPTGQETQYF. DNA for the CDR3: TGTGCCAGTAGTCCGACAGGTCAAGAGACCCAGTACTTC.

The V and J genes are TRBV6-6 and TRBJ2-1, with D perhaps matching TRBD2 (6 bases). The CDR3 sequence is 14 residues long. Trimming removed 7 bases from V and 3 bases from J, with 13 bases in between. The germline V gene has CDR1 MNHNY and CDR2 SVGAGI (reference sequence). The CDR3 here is CASTGGVSYNEQFF. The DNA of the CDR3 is TGTGCCAGCACGGGCGGGGTCAGCTACAATGAGCAGTTCTTC.

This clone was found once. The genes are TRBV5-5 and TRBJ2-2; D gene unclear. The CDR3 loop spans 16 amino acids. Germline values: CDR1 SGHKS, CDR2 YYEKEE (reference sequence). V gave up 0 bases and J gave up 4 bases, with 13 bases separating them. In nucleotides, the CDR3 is TGTGCCAGCAGCTTGGGGCAGATTCCCGTCACCGGGGAGCTGTTTTTT. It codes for CASSLGQIPVTGELFF.

CDR3 DNA sequence: TGTGCCACCAGTGCCGGGACAGACTTCAACACTGAAGCTTTCTTT. Translating gives CATSAGTDFNTEAFF. The chain uses TRBV24-1 and TRBJ1-1, with 7 bases lining up with TRBD1. This CDR3 spans 15 amino acids. V lost 5 bases, J lost 2 bases, and 7 bases stayed unmatched. Looked up from germline, CDR1 is KGHDR and CDR2 is SFDVKD.

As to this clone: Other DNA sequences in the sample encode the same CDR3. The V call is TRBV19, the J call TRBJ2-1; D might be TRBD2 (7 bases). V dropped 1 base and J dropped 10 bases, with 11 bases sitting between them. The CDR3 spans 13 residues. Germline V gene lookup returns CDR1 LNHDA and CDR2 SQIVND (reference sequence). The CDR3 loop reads CASSIVGGGEQFF. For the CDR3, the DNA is TGTGCCAGTAGTATAGTAGGGGGGGGAGAGCAGTTCTTC.

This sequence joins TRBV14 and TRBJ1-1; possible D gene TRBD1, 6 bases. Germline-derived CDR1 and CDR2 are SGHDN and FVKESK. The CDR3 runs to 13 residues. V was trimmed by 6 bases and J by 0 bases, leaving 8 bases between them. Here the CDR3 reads CASRDSLNTEAFF. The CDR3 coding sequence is TGTGCCAGCAGGGACAGCCTGAACACTGAAGCTTTCTTT. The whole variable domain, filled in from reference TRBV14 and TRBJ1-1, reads EAGVTQFPSHSVIEKGQTVTLRCDPISGHDNLYWYRRVMGKEIKFLLHFVKESKQDESGMPNNRFLAERTGGTYSTLKVQPAELEDSGVYFCASRDSLNTEAFFGQGTRLTVV.

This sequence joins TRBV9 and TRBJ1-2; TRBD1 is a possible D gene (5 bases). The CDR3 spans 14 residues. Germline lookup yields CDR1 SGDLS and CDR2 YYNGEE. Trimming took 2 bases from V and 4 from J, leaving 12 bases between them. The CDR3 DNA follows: TGTGCCAGCAGCGTCCTAGACAGTCCCTATGGCTACACCTTC. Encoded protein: CASSVLDSPYGYTF.

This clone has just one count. Written as DNA, the CDR3 is TGCGCCAGCAGTGAGTCGACTAGCGGGGCTTACAATGAGCAGTTCTTC. As protein: CASSESTSGAYNEQFF. The chain couples TRBV10-1 to TRBJ2-1, with TRBD2 matching 11 bases. J was trimmed by 4 bases and V by 0 bases; bases with no gene match: 2. Germline V gene data show CDR1 as WNHNN and CDR2 as SYGVQD (reference sequence). The CDR3 consists of 16 residues.

The CDR3 sequence is CASRAGTGGFDTEAFF. Written as DNA, the CDR3 is TGTGCCAGCCGTGCCGGGACAGGGGGATTTGACACTGAAGCTTTCTTT. The chain joins TRBV27 to TRBJ1-1, with 11 bases aligning to TRBD1. Germline trimming cut 8 bases from V and 3 bases from J; bases unmatched to any gene: 11. Germline-derived CDR1 and CDR2 are MNHEY and SMNVEV (reference sequence). The CDR3 runs to 16 residues.

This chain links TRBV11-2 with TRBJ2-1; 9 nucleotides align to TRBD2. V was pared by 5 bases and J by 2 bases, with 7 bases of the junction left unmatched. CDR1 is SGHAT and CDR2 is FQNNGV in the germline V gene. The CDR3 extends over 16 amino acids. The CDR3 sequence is CASSPRAGGPYNEQFF. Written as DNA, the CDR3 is TGTGCCAGCAGCCCCCGAGCGGGGGGACCCTACAATGAGCAGTTCTTC.

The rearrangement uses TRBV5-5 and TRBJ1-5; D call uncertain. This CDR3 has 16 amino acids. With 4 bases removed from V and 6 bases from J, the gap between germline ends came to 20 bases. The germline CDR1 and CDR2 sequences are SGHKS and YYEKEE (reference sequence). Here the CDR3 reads CASSRLTTSLGQPQHF. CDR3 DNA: TGTGCCAGCAGCCGACTCACGACCTCATTGGGTCAGCCCCAGCATTTT.

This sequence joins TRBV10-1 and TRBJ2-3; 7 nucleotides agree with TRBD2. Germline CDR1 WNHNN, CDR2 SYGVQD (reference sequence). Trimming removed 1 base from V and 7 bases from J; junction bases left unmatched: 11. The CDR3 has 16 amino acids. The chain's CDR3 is CASSELSSGNRNTQYF. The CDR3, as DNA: TGCGCCAGCAGTGAGTTGTCTAGCGGCAATCGGAATACGCAGTATTTT.

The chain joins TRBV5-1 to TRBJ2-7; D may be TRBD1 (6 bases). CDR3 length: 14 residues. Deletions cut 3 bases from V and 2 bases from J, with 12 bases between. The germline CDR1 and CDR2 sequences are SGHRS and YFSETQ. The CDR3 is CASSSGTQTYEQYF. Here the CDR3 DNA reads TGCGCCAGCAGCTCCGGGACACAGACCTACGAGCAGTACTTC.

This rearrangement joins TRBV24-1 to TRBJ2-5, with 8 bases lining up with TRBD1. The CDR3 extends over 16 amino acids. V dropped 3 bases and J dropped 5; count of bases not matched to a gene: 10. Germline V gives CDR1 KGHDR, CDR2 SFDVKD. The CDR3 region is CATSDPGQGAVETQYF. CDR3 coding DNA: TGTGCCACCAGTGATCCCGGACAGGGAGCAGTGGAGACCCAGTACTTC.

In nucleotides, the CDR3 is TGTGCCAGCAGTGAGGGCGGGGGGGTAGACGAGCAGTACTTC. Translated: CASSEGGGVDEQYF. The rearrangement uses TRBV2 and TRBJ2-7; TRBD2 agrees at 9 bases. Trimming removed 3 bases from V and 5 bases from J; junction bases left unmatched: 5. The CDR3 contains 14 residues. The germline gives CDR1 SNHLY, CDR2 FYNNEI.

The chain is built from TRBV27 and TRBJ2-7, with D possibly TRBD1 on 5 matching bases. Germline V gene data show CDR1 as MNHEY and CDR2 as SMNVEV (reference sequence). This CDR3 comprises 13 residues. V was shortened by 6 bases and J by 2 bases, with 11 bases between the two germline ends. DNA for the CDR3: TGTGCCAGCAGCCTGACAGACACCTACGAGCAGTACTTC. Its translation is CASSLTDTYEQYF.